This TCR beta chain is drawn from a study of graft-versus-host responses after intestinal transplantation. Study-level background: Induction using anti-thymocyte globulin, followed by tacrolimus and steroids for 2 to 4 years, was given to all recipients.

Comments on this clone: The antigen remains undetermined.

CDR3 length: 13 residues. The V and J ends lost 5 bases and 5 bases respectively, with 11 bases between them. Per the germline V gene, CDR1 is SGHRS and CDR2 is YFSETQ. General observations from the study: The marrow of recipients harbored GvH clones, and ileum or blood showed some of them first. Early post-transplant HvG declines showed an association with peak circulating GvH clone levels. Allografts from individuals with graft-donor T cell macrochimerism displayed high graft-versus-host to host-versus-graft clonal ratios.

Assay: immunoSEQ multiplex PCR; the TCRdb copy retains only in-frame clones and omits some. This repertoire shows around 70,000 clones, about 89% found once; its top ten account for 2% to 3%. This receptor was identified in a human donor who received an intestinal transplant. V usage is TRBV5-1 and J usage is TRBJ1-5; TRBD1 might be the D (5 bases). The sample in question was unstimulated CD8+ T cells sorted from spleen or lymph node cells, obtained before intestinal transplant. In DNA, the CDR3 is TGCGCCAGCAGTCTCACAGGTTATCAGCCCCAGCATTTT. This sequence encodes CASSLTGYQPQHF. Full variable domain (outside the CDR3, taken from reference TRBV5-1 and TRBJ1-5): KAGVTQTPRYLIKTRGQQVTLSCSPISGHRSVSWYQQTPGQGLQFLFEYFSETQRNKGNFPGRFSGRQFSNSRSEMNVSTLELGDSALYLCASSLTGYQPQHFGDGTRLSIL.